This T cell receptor (beta chain) was identified during a study of blood T cell repertoires in COVID-19. This clone was counted once. Generated by immunoSEQ multiplex PCR, the TCRdb table keeps only in-frame clones and is missing some. The sample lists about 220,000 clones, approximately 78% seen once, with around 8% in the top ten. The CDR3 loop spans 14 amino acids. Trimming took off 4 bases at V and 4 bases at J, with 14 bases between the two ends. CDR1 is SGDLS, CDR2 YYNGEE, per germline. The origin of this receptor is a woman of 80 years or more with COVID-19, enrolled during active disease. The chain carries TRBV9 and TRBJ1-1; tentative D call: TRBD1 (5 bases). Sequenced input: peripheral blood. For the CDR3, the DNA is TGTGCCAGCAGCCCCCGAGGAGGGGCCACTGAAGCTTTCTTT. This encodes CASSPRGGATEAFF. The full variable domain, completed using reference TRBV9 and TRBJ1-1, is DSGVTQTPKHLITATGQRVTLRCSPRSGDLSVYWYQQSLDQGLQFLIQYYNGEERAKGNILERFSAQQFPDLHSELNLSSLELGDSALYFCASSPRGGATEAFFGQGTRLTVV.